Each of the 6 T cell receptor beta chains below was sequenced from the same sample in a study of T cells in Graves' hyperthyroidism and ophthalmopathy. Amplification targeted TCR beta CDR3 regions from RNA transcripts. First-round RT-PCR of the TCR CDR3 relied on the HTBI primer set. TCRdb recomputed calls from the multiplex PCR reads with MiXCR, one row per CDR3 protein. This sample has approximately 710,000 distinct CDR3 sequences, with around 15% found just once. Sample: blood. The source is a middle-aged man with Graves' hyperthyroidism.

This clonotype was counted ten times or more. CDR3 sequence (DNA): TGCAGTGCTTGGGGACAGGGGGCGTCAAATGGCTACACCTTC. Translating gives CSAWGQGASNGYTF. The chain has TRBV20-1 and TRBJ1-2; 12 bases line up with TRBD1. V lost 5 bases to trimming and J lost 6 bases; unmatched junction nucleotides: 7. The CDR3 spans 14 residues. Germline assignment: CDR1 DFQATT and CDR2 SNEGSKA (reference sequence).

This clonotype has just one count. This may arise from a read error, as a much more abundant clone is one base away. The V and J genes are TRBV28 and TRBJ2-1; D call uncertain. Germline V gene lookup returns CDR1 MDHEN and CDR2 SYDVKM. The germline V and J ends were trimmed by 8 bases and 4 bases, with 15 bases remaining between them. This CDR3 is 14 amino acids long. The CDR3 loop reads CASPVLTNYNEQFF. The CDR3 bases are TGTGCCAGCCCTGTTTTGACAAATTACAATGAGCAGTTCTTC.

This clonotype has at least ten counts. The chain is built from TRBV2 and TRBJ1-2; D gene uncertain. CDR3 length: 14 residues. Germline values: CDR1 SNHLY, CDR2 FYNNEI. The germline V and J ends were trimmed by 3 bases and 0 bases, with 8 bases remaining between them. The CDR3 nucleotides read TGTGCCAGCAGTGAGTCGGCGGCTAACTATGGCTACACCTTC. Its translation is CASSESAANYGYTF.

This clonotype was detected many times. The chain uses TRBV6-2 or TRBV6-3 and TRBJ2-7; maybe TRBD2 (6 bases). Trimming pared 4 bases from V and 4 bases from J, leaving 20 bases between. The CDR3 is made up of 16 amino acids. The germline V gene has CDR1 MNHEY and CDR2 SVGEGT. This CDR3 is CASSSGPGSILYEQYF. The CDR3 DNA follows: TGTGCCAGCAGTTCAGGACCCGGGAGTATTTTATACGAGCAGTACTTC.

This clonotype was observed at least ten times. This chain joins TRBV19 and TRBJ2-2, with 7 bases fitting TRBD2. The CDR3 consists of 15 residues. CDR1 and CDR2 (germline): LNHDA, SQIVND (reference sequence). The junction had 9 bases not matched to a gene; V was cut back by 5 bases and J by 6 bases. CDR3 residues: CASSRLAYGAGELFF. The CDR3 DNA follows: TGTGCCAGTAGTCGACTAGCCTACGGGGCCGGGGAGCTGTTTTTT.

The CDR3 coding sequence is TGTGCCAGCTCTCAAAGGGGCGGGACAGGGTACTACGAGCAGTACTTC. Translated, it gives CASSQRGGTGYYEQYF. J is TRBJ2-7 and V is TRBV18, with 9 bases identical to TRBD1. The CDR3 loop spans 16 amino acids. The ends lost 6 bases at V and 3 bases at J; junction bases unmatched: 12. CDR1 is KGHSH, CDR2 LQKENI, per germline.